The rows below give T cell receptor beta chains drawn from one sample of a study of CD8 T cells in ankylosing spondylitis. TCRdb re-analysed the 5' RACE reads in MiXCR, keeping a single row per CDR3 protein. The sample includes roughly 170,000 distinct CDR3 sequences, around a tenth of them seen just once. Sequencing was done on a sample of blood, either unsorted or a sorted T cell fraction (not recorded which). These receptors came from a female donor with ankylosing spondylitis or in good health (not recorded which). Both conserved end residues are part of each CDR3. Each record gives: V gene, J gene, CDR3 protein.

V: TRBV4-2; J: TRBJ2-3; CDR3: CASSQDPALAGTDTQYF
V: TRBV7-9; J: TRBJ1-5; CDR3: CASSYGVASNQPQHF
V: TRBV5-5; J: TRBJ2-7; CDR3: CASSLAGTPNEQYF
V: TRBV4-3; J: TRBJ2-5; CDR3: CASSQVGGGETQYF
V: TRBV28; J: TRBJ2-2; CDR3: CASSFQDYTGELFF
V: TRBV5-1; J: TRBJ2-7; CDR3: CASSLSRTGTNNEQYF
V: TRBV2; J: TRBJ2-1; CDR3: CASTGSGTSGRTFSYNEQFF
V: TRBV27; J: TRBJ2-5; CDR3: CASSIYSEETQYF
V: TRBV27; J: TRBJ2-7; CDR3: CASSLRDREGEQYF
V: TRBV27; J: TRBJ1-6; CDR3: CASSLTADNSPLHF
V: TRBV20-1; J: TRBJ2-7; CDR3: CSARWPNEQYF
V: TRBV4-3; J: TRBJ2-1; CDR3: CASSQDRWGGSSYNEQFF
V: TRBV7-9; J: TRBJ2-2; CDR3: CASSNREGVNTGELFF
V: TRBV5-6; J: TRBJ2-3; CDR3: CAGSSPSGRADTQYF
V: TRBV9; J: TRBJ2-1; CDR3: CASSAPGRFNEQFF
V: TRBV14; J: TRBJ2-1; CDR3: CASSPLGGIDTYNEQFF
V: TRBV11-1; J: TRBJ1-1; CDR3: CASSFSGSMLNTEAFF
V: TRBV27; J: TRBJ2-5; CDR3: CASSPGPGGTQYF
V: TRBV9; J: TRBJ1-2; CDR3: CASSVDKGSGYTF
V: TRBV20-1; J: TRBJ2-5; CDR3: CSARLAGGPDETQYF
V: TRBV9; J: TRBJ1-2; CDR3: CASSGTGLLGGYTF
V: TRBV7-8; J: TRBJ2-7; CDR3: CASSLVPGRLEDEQYF
V: TRBV27; J: TRBJ2-7; CDR3: CASSFGTKTYEQYF
V: TRBV6-1; J: TRBJ1-2; CDR3: CASSAQSGGDGYTF
V: TRBV14; J: TRBJ2-3; CDR3: CASSQGLSTDTQYF
V: TRBV20-1; J: TRBJ2-3; CDR3: CSANPQTSRRTDTQYF
V: TRBV27; J: TRBJ2-1; CDR3: CASSSLAGREQFF
V: TRBV12-5; J: TRBJ2-3; CDR3: CASGLVLTDTQYF
V: TRBV12-3/TRBV12-4; J: TRBJ1-1; CDR3: CASSFFSRDTTNTEAFF
V: TRBV27; J: TRBJ2-6; CDR3: CASSFLPGANVLTF
V: TRBV20-1; J: TRBJ2-3; CDR3: CSASEASTDTQYF
V: TRBV24-1; J: TRBJ2-1; CDR3: CATSDPGLDGNEQFF
V: TRBV12-3/TRBV12-4; J: TRBJ2-1; CDR3: CASRGSASGSVWDEQFF
V: TRBV28; J: TRBJ2-2; CDR3: CASSFPRIGLNTGELFF
V: TRBV5-1; J: TRBJ1-3; CDR3: CASSLGQASGNTIYF
V: TRBV6-5; J: TRBJ2-2; CDR3: CASSYSGGRELFF